This T cell receptor (beta chain) was captured by sequencing in a study of shared clonotypes between healthy human individuals (dated by TCRdb to the early 2020s). For the wider study: A few men and two women, aged 18 to 49 years, made up the cohort. Blood TCR repertoires of about 5 healthy adults were deeply sequenced to estimate repertoire size and the extent of clonotype sharing between individuals. For each donor, CD4 naive and CD4 memory were each run on three plates, CD8 naive on two plates, and CD8 memory on one plate. Different laboratories and diverse techniques were used to prepare libraries and sequence TCR repertoires, to increase sequencing depth and limit assay-specific biases. Per donor, leukapheresis produced somewhere between about 0.94 and 10 billion PBMCs. General study outcomes and caveats: Across a few donors, about 5.2% of naive CD4, roughly 3.3% of naive CD8, about 2% of memory CD4, and under 0.45% of memory CD8 clonotypes were shared. Naive subsets generally had larger estimated clonotype richness than memory subsets. The small number of donors limited the genetic and exposure-history diversity represented. Even with the large sequencing depth, rarefaction of the sorted-subset datasets indicated that sequencing was incomplete. Compared with non-shared clonotypes, the clonotypes found in all four sorted-subset donors had higher generation probabilities. Sampling was restricted to blood, and TCR repertoires in tissues likely differ from the TCR repertoires found in blood. Pairwise subsampling indicated that sequencing depth was expected to affect the degree of clonotype sharing among donors.

Unmatched junction bases come to 10, with V trimmed by 2 bases and J by 0 bases. Reading the germline V gene gives CDR1 SGHTA and CDR2 FQGNSA. There are 18 amino acids in the CDR3, from cysteine to phenylalanine inclusive. Left in the record is the CDR3 DNA by itself, 54 bases read in frame from the first base. TCR CDR3 regions were amplified from genomic DNA by multiplex PCR using the deep immunoSEQ assay. Extracted genomic DNA from each cell subset was spread evenly across all wells of several immunoSEQ 96-well plates, with each plate serving as a replicate. For sorted subsets, each replicate PCR was loaded with about 0.2 ug genomic DNA, equivalent to roughly 30,000 T cell genomes. Purified libraries were quantified with a Qubit 3.0 fluorometer, sized on a Bioanalyzer 2100, and re-quantified with the KAPA Library Quantification kit. Each immunoSEQ 96-well plate was sequenced on its own single-read 150-cycle Illumina NextSeq 550 flow cell. The authors processed their data as follows. Because the immunoSEQ output included only junctional sequences and no quality scores, the filtering could not be the same as the filtering used for full-length reads. Sequences were annotated with PyIR, a Python wrapper for IgBLAST v1.9, using IMGT germline references to assign V/J genes and CDR3. Reads were filtered out if the reads had weak V/J assignments (E-value above 1e-6), no CDR3, stop codons, out-of-frame junctions, or ambiguous translated residues. V3J clonotypes were defined by identical inferred V gene, J gene, and CDR3 amino acid sequence. Percentage overlap between repertoires was calculated by dividing the number of shared unique clonotypes by the size of the smaller repertoire. Repertoire richness was assessed with RTK rarefaction, the Chao1 estimator, and Recon v2.1 estimates of unobserved clonotypes. For all TCRbeta clonotypes obtained by the gDNA method from four donors, generation probabilities were computed with OLGA. The source is immuneACCESS, and TCRdb retained only in-frame sequences with V and J called. Part of the clones is not carried over; for the studies checked, unresolved V genes explain less than half of this, and the remainder is unexplained. The DNA gave D and trimming, while V, J and clone size come from that table. Counted in this sample were approximately 2.5 million clones; approximately 93% of them appeared once. The ten largest clones take up around 0.37% of the sample.

The donors were healthy, HIV-negative adults with no recently reported acute infections or vaccinations. Every donor was a Caucasian adult residing in Nashville, Tennessee, USA. CD4+ T cells were enriched through magnetic negative selection, after which naive cells were positively selected on CD45RA and the remaining negative fraction served as the memory subset. Blood was collected by leukapheresis, and PBMCs were isolated by Ficoll-Histopaque density gradient centrifugation and then cryopreserved in liquid nitrogen vapor phase. Analytical flow cytometry was used to check the purity and quantity of each magnetically sorted T cell population. Each sorted fraction had its genomic DNA isolated and then quantified by UV absorbance on a Nanodrop 2000c. Concerning this clone itself: Its antigen is not yet known. No per-base quality is available; no much larger clone lies one base away.

Rearrangement joined TRBV7-2 to TRBJ2-3; 8 of the junction bases match TRBD2. Specimen: naive CD4+ T cells from PBMCs. The cell subset or site label here, explained by the study, means: CD45RA+ positively selected. This receptor was identified in a man between 18 and 29 years old in good health. Some clones in this sample may be carry-over from other donors' samples. The nucleotide sequence reads TGTGCCAGCAGCTTACTTGGTAGCGGGATAACTAGCACAGATACGCAGTATTTT. It codes for CASSLLGSGITSTDTQYF.